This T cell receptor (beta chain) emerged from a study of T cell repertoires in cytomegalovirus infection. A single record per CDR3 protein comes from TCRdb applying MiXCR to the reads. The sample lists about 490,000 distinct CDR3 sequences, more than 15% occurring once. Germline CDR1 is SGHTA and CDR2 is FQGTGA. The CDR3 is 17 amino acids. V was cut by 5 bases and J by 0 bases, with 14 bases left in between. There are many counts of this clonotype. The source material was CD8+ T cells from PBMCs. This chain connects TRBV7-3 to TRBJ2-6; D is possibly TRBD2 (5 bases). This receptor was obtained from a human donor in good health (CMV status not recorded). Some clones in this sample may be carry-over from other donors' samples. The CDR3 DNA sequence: TGTGCCAGCAGCCCGCTCCTAGGGAGCTCTGGGGCCAACGTCCTGACTTTC. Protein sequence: CASSPLLGSSGANVLTF.